The sequence of this TCR beta chain was determined in a study of blood T cell repertoires in COVID-19 (TCRdb year 2020). Background for the entire study: Samples from collaborators originated in the United States, Italy and Spain and spanned both the acute and convalescent phases of COVID-19. Samples came from the ongoing ImmuneRACE study (first 160 participants) plus 1,254 subjects from 6 global collaborators. A de-identified subject ID, COVID-19 status, age in years and sex were almost always included in the sample metadata. The prospective study material was composed of cDNA or gDNA derived from T cells, B-cell-depleted T cells, or PBMCs. Subjects who had been exposed to COVID-19, were actively infected with it, or had recovered from it provided the deeply sampled blood TCRbeta repertoires that made up the dataset. The repertoires were released in a freely available public database meant as a resource for research on the immune response to SARS-CoV-2. HLA class I and class II types, where available, came from metadata supplied by the sample provider rather than from assay-based typing. Broad study findings and their caveats: The amount of clinical and demographic metadata varied by source and participant and was provided uncurated.

The immunoSEQ Assay, a bias-controlled multiplex PCR, was used to amplify TCRbeta CDR3 regions from genomic DNA. The paper's processing steps were these. The number of nucleated cells in each sample was estimated by amplification of reference gene primers within the assay. Sequence reads were collapsed and filtered to measure the absolute abundance of every unique TCRbeta CDR3 rearrangement. For each sample, productive Simpson clonality was calculated by taking the square root of Simpson's diversity index across productive rearrangements. Held by TCRdb, this immuneACCESS table contains in-frame sequences only and omits some clones. Under half of the omission traces to an unresolved V gene where checked; the cause of the rest is unknown. From that table come the V and J calls and clone size; the DNA was used to work out D and trimming. This sample has more than 60,000 clones in its table, and 80% to 90% of those were observed once. The ten largest clones take up 6% to 6.5% of the sample.

As for this clone: No antigen is known for it. Base qualities are not recorded, but no much larger clone differs from it by a single base.

In Seattle, one collaborating source enrolled patients while the infection was active and tracked those patients longitudinally over the course of disease. Collaborating institutions collected whole blood in K2EDTA tubes following their own protocols. Collaborator samples were shipped for TCRbeta analysis as frozen whole blood, isolated PBMCs, or DNA extracted from either sample type. V gives up 5 bases and J gives up 4 bases, and the segment between their germline ends measures 8 bases. CDR1 LGHDT and CDR2 YNNKEL were looked up in the germline V gene (reference sequence). The CDR3 runs 12 amino acids, cysteine and phenylalanine included. Of all the DNA, just the CDR3 is kept, 36 bases in frame from base 1.

Sequencing was carried out using peripheral blood. The TCR comes from an elderly man with COVID-19, enrolled during active disease. The rearranged segments are TRBV3-1 (or the pseudogene TRBV3-2) and TRBJ1-2, with the D gene too uncertain to name. The DNA is as follows: TGTGCCAGCAGCACTAGTTCCTATGGCTACACCTTC. This is translated as CASSTSSYGYTF.